This T cell receptor beta chain was profiled in a study of T cells after yellow fever vaccination. This clonotype was observed a handful of times. As yet, its antigen is unknown. TCRdb used MiXCR to reprocess the 5' RACE reads, holding one entry per CDR3 protein. The repertoire holds around 260,000 distinct CDR3 sequences, with around 4.9% as singletons. Germline V gene lookup returns CDR1 SGHTA and CDR2 FQGTGA. The CDR3 spans 16 residues. V gave up 5 bases and J gave up 7 bases; unmatched junction bases: 8. Study-wide results and caveats: Most primary-vaccination clones reappeared after the booster (about 96% CD4, roughly 88% CD8). Contaminants from the bulk population, in the form of abundant clonotypes, could be found in FACS-sorted repertoires.

The starting material was CD4+ T cells sorted from PBMCs, obtained on the day of the yellow fever booster vaccination. The rearrangement links TRBV7-3 to TRBJ2-1, with 13 bases identical to TRBD2. The sequence was collected from a man younger than 35 who received the YFV17D yellow fever vaccine. The CDR3 sequence is CASSAPGLAGSNEQFF. CDR3 in DNA: TGTGCCAGCAGCGCCCCGGGACTAGCGGGGTCTAATGAGCAGTTCTTC.